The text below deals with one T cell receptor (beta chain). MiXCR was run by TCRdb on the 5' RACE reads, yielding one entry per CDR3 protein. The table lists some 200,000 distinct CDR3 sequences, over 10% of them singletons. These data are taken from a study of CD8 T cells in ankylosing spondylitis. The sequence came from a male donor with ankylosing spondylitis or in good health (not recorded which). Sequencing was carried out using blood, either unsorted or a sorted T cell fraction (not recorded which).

The CDR3 loop reads CASSLWRISSYEQYF. The CDR3 DNA reads TGTGCCAGCAGCTTATGGCGCATCAGCTCCTACGAGCAGTACTTC. The chain is built from TRBV7-2 and TRBJ2-7; D not resolved. V was shortened by 2 bases and J by 0 bases, with 11 bases between the two germline ends. This CDR3 spans 15 amino acids. The germline CDR1 and CDR2 sequences are SGHTA and FQGNSA.